The 17 T cell receptor beta chains listed next were all sequenced from one sample in a study of blood T cell repertoires in COVID-19. Sequencing was performed with immunoSEQ multiplex PCR; in TCRdb, only in-frame clones are kept and a portion is missing. The sample has 25,000 to 30,000 clones; 85% to 90% are singletons. The sample consisted of peripheral blood. These receptors were taken from a human donor in a cohort sampled during active COVID-19.

This sequence joins TRBV10-3 and TRBJ1-1, with D perhaps TRBD1 (5 bases). CDR1 ENHRY and CDR2 SYGVKD come from the germline V gene. CDR3 length: 16 residues. The V gene lost 3 bases and the J gene lost 1 base, with 15 bases spanning the gap. This CDR3 reads CAISDGGTFSNTEAFF. In nucleotides, the CDR3 is TGTGCCATCAGTGATGGGGGGACGTTTTCGAACACTGAAGCTTTCTTT.

The CDR3 nucleotides are TGTGCCACCCGTAGGGGGGGGGCCCTCGATGAGCAGTTCTTC. It is translated as CATRRGGALDEQFF. V usage is TRBV2 and J usage is TRBJ2-1; perhaps TRBD2 as D (7 bases). The germline V gene encodes CDR1 SNHLY and CDR2 FYNNEI. Trimming removed 10 bases from V and 8 bases from J, with 21 bases in between. This CDR3 comprises 14 residues.

This clone was observed a single time. The chain links TRBV29-1 to TRBJ2-1, with D maybe TRBD2 (7 bases). CDR1 and CDR2 (germline): SQVTM, ANQGSEA. Trimming stripped 5 bases from V and 5 bases from J, with 13 bases between. The CDR3 totals 13 residues. CDR3 loop: CSVMEGGNNEQFF. The DNA for the CDR3 is TGCAGCGTTATGGAGGGGGGGAACAATGAGCAGTTCTTC.

The chain joins TRBV10-1 to TRBJ2-3; TRBD2 agrees at 10 bases. The CDR3 runs 14 residues. Germline V gene sequence: CDR1 WNHNN, CDR2 SYGVQD (reference sequence). The V and J ends lost 10 bases and 6 bases, in that order; junction bases with no gene match: 10. The CDR3 loop is CATHGLAAEDTQYF. The CDR3 DNA sequence: TGCGCCACCCACGGACTAGCGGCGGAGGATACGCAGTATTTT.

The J gene is TRBJ1-2, the V gene TRBV7-2, with D possibly TRBD1 on 6 matching bases. CDR3 length: 15 amino acids. V dropped 1 base and J dropped 0 bases, with 9 bases sitting between them. Germline V gene sequence: CDR1 SGHTA, CDR2 FQGNSA. The CDR3 sequence is CASSLEGVANYGYTF. CDR3 nucleotides: TGTGCCAGCAGCTTAGAGGGGGTAGCTAACTATGGCTACACCTTC.

The chain uses TRBV19 and TRBJ2-1; 9 bases agree with TRBD1. The length of the CDR3 is 18 residues. Germline assignment: CDR1 LNHDA and CDR2 SQIVND (reference sequence). V was pared by 3 bases and J by 3 bases, with 12 bases of the junction left unmatched. This CDR3 is CASSIPPPTGGGYNEQFF. CDR3 coding DNA: TGTGCCAGTAGTATTCCCCCCCCCACAGGGGGCGGCTACAATGAGCAGTTCTTC. The full variable domain, rest sourced from reference TRBV19 and TRBJ2-1, is DGGITQSPKYLFRKEGQNVTLSCEQNLNHDAMYWYRQDPGQGLRLIYYSQIVNDFQKGDIAEGYSVSREKKESFPLTVTSAQKNPTAFYLCASSIPPPTGGGYNEQFFGPGTRLTVL.

The gene calls are TRBV30 and TRBJ1-2; tentatively, D is TRBD1 (5 bases). CDR3 length: 15 amino acids. The germline V gene has CDR1 GTSNPN and CDR2 SVGIG (reference sequence). The V end lost 0 bases, the J end lost 7 bases, and 18 bases lay between the germline ends. DNA for the CDR3: TGTGCCTGGAGTGTACTGTCAGGGAATCAAGGTGGCTACACCTTC. Translation: CAWSVLSGNQGGYTF.

A single count supports this clone. V is TRBV6-2 or TRBV6-3 and J is TRBJ2-1; 11 positions match TRBD2. Germline V lookup: CDR1 MNHEY, CDR2 SVGEGT. The V segment lost 5 bases and the J segment 12 bases; nucleotides outside the gene matches: 3. The CDR3 contains 12 residues. The CDR3 loop reads CASSAGLAGQFF. CDR3 DNA sequence: TGTGCCAGCAGTGCCGGACTAGCGGGGCAGTTCTTC.

This chain connects TRBV5-1 to TRBJ2-3, with unresolved D. This CDR3 comprises 16 residues. Germline CDR1 is SGHRS and CDR2 is YFSETQ. V shed 1 base and J shed 2 bases, with 14 bases lying between them. CDR3 amino acids: CASSLSFDQDTDTQYF. In nucleotides, the CDR3 is TGCGCCAGCAGCTTGTCTTTTGATCAGGACACAGATACGCAGTATTTT.

The chain joins TRBV30 to TRBJ1-1; unclear D gene. With 2 bases removed from V and 3 bases from J, the gap between germline ends came to 10 bases. This CDR3 has 13 amino acids. Germline V gives CDR1 GTSNPN, CDR2 SVGIG (reference sequence). The CDR3: CAWSLRVDTEAFF. The CDR3 DNA reads TGTGCCTGGAGTCTACGGGTCGACACTGAAGCTTTCTTT.

The V gene is TRBV19, the J gene TRBJ2-3; 8 positions match TRBD2. The CDR3 length is 18 residues. V gave up 5 bases and J gave up 1 base; unmatched junction bases: 14. In germline, CDR1 is LNHDA, CDR2 SQIVND (reference sequence). The CDR3 region has the DNA TGTGCCAGTAGTCGCCCCGGGGGGGGCGTGGGTCGCACAGATACGCAGTATTTT. It yields the protein CASSRPGGGVGRTDTQYF.

The chain uses TRBV6-5 and TRBJ1-1; D is uncertain. The CDR3 covers 15 residues. Per germline, CDR1 MNHEY and CDR2 SVGAGI. Trimming pared 2 bases from V and 4 bases from J, leaving 14 bases between. CDR3 amino acids: CASSYDWEMGTEAFF. The CDR3 nucleotides are TGTGCCAGCAGTTACGACTGGGAGATGGGCACTGAAGCTTTCTTT.

The chain links TRBV4-1 to TRBJ2-7; 10 positions match TRBD2. The V gene end was trimmed by 4 bases and the J gene end by 4 bases; junction bases not matched to a gene: 4. The length of the CDR3 is 14 residues. The germline V gene encodes CDR1 MGHRA and CDR2 YSYEKL. The CDR3 DNA is TGCGCCAGCAGCCCAGCTAGCGGGGGATACGAGCAGTACTTC. It yields the protein CASSPASGGYEQYF.

V gene TRBV29-1 combines with J gene TRBJ2-3, with 9 bases aligning to TRBD2. The trim removed 5 bases at V and 4 bases at J, leaving 7 bases unmatched. Germline-derived CDR1 and CDR2 are SQVTM and ANQGSEA. The CDR3 totals 14 residues. The CDR3 protein is CSVTALAGADTQYF. The CDR3 nucleotides read TGCAGCGTTACAGCGTTAGCGGGGGCAGATACGCAGTATTTT.

The V gene is TRBV11-1, the J gene TRBJ1-2; 9 bases align to TRBD1. The J segment lost 7 bases and the V segment lost 5 bases, leaving 5 bases of the junction unmatched. Germline V gene lookup returns CDR1 SGHAT and CDR2 FQDESV (reference sequence). The CDR3 is 13 amino acids. DNA for the CDR3: TGTGCCAGCAGCCACAGGGGGCTCGGTGGCTACACCTTC. Its protein product is CASSHRGLGGYTF.

The V and J genes are TRBV29-1 and TRBJ1-1; TRBD1 agrees at 10 bases. CDR3 length: 16 amino acids. V dropped 3 bases and J dropped 4; count of bases not matched to a gene: 11. Germline V gives CDR1 SQVTM, CDR2 ANQGSEA. CDR3 residues: CSVDGQGGYVGTEAFF. CDR3 nucleotide sequence: TGCAGCGTTGACGGACAGGGGGGCTATGTAGGCACTGAAGCTTTCTTT.

The J gene is TRBJ2-3, the V gene TRBV28; D unclear. Germline assignment: CDR1 MDHEN and CDR2 SYDVKM. V was pared by 6 bases and J by 0 bases, with 4 bases between. CDR3 length equals 12 residues. The CDR3 DNA follows: TGTGCCAGCAGCGTCAGCACAGATACGCAGTATTTT. Its protein is CASSVSTDTQYF. Complete variable domain (other parts from reference TRBV28 and TRBJ2-3): DVKVTQSSRYLVKRTGEKVFLECVQDMDHENMFWYRQDPGLGLRLIYFSYDVKMKEKGDIPEGYSVSREKKERFSLILESASTNQTSMYLCASSVSTDTQYFGPGTRLTVL.